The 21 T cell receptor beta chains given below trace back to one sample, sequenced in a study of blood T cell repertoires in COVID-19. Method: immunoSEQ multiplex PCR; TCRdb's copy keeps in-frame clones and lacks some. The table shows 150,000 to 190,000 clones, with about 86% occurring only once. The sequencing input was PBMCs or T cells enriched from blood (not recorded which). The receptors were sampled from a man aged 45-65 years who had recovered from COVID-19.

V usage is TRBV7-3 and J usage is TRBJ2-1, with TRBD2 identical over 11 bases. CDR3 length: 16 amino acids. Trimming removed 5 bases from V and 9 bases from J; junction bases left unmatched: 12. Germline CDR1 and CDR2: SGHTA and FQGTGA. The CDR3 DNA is TGTGCCAGCAGCCCGATAGCGGGGGGGCGCGACGGTGAGCAGTTCTTC. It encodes CASSPIAGGRDGEQFF.

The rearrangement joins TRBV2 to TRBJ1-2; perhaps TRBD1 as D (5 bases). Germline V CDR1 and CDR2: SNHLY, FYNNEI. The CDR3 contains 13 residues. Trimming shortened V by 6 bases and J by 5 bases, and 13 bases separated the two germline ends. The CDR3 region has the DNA TGTGCCAGCAGGTCAGGGATTGTTTATGGCTACACCTTC. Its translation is CASRSGIVYGYTF. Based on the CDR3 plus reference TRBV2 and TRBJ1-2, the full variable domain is EPEVTQTPSHQVTQMGQEVILRCVPISNHLYFYWYRQILGQKVEFLVSFYNNEISEKSEIFDDQFSVERPDGSNFTLKIRSTKLEDSAMYFCASRSGIVYGYTFGSGTRLTVV.

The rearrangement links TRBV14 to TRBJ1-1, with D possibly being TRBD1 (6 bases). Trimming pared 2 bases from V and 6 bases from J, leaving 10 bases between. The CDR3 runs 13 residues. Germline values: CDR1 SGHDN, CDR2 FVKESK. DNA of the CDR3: TGTGCCAGCAGCCAACTGGACAGTCCTGAAGCTTTCTTT. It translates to CASSQLDSPEAFF.

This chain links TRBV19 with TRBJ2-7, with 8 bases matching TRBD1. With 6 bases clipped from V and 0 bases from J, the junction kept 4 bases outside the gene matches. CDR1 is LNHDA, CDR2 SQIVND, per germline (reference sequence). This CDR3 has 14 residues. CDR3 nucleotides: TGTGCCAGTAGGGGACAGGAGCCCTCCTACGAGCAGTACTTC. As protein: CASRGQEPSYEQYF.

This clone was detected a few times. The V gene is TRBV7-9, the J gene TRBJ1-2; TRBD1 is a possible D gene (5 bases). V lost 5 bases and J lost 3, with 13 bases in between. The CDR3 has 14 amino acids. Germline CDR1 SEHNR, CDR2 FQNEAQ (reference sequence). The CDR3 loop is CASSLETDYYGYTF. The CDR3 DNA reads TGTGCCAGCAGCCTAGAGACAGATTACTATGGCTACACCTTC.

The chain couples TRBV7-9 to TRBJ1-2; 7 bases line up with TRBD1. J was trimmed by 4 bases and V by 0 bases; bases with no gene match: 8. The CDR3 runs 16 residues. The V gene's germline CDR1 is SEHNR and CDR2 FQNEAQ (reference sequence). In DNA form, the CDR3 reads TGTGCCAGCAGCTTAGCCGGGACAGAGACGCTCTATGGCTACACCTTC. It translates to CASSLAGTETLYGYTF. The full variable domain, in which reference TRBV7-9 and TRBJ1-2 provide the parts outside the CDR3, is DTGVSQNPRHKITKRGQNVTFRCDPISEHNRLYWYRQTLGQGPEFLTYFQNEAQLEKSRLLSDRFSAERPKGSFSTLEIQRTEQGDSAMYLCASSLAGTETLYGYTFGSGTRLTVV.

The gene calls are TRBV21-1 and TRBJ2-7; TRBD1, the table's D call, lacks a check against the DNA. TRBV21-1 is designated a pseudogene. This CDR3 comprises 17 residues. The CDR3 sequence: CASSRGHRRDNSYEQYF. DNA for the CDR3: TGTGCCAGCAGCAGGGGGCACCGCCGGGACAACTCCTACGAGCAGTACTTC.

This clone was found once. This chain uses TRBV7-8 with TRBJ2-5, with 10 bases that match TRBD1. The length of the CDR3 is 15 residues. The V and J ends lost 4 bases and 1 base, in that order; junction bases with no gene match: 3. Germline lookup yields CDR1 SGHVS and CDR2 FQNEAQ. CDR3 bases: TGTGCCAGCAGCTCGGGACAGGGGTTCCAAGAGACCCAGTACTTC. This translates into CASSSGQGFQETQYF. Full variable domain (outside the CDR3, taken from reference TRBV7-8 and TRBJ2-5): GAGVSQSPRYKVAKRGQDVALRCDPISGHVSLFWYQQALGQGPEFLTYFQNEAQLDKSGLPSDRFFAERPEGSVSTLKIQRTQQEDSAVYLCASSSGQGFQETQYFGPGTRLLVL.

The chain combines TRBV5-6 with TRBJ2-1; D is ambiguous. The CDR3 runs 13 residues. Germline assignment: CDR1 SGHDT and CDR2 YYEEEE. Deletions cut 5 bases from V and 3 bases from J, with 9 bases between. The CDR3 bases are TGTGCCAGCAGTGGCTGGAGCTACAATGAGCAGTTCTTC. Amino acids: CASSGWSYNEQFF.

For the CDR3, the DNA is TGTGCCAGCAGCCAAGTTAGCCGGGAGCAGTACTTC. Protein product: CASSQVSREQYF. The chain uses TRBV3-1 (or the pseudogene TRBV3-2) and TRBJ2-7; D not certain. The CDR3 is 12 amino acids. Per the germline V gene, CDR1 is LGHDT and CDR2 is YNNKEL (reference sequence). Between the trimmed V and J ends, which lost 1 base and 7 bases, there was a span of 8 bases.

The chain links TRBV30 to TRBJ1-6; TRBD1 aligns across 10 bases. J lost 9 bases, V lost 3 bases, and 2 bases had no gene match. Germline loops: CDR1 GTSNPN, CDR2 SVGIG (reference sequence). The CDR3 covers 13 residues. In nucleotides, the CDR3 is TGTGCCTGGAGGGGGACAGGGGTTTCACCCCTCCACTTT. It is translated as CAWRGTGVSPLHF. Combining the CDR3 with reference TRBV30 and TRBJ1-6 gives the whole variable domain SQTIHQWPATLVQPVGSPLSLECTVEGTSNPNLYWYRQAAGRGLQLLFYSVGIGQISSEVPQNLSASRPQDRQFILSSKKLLLSDSGFYLCAWRGTGVSPLHFGNGTRLTVT.

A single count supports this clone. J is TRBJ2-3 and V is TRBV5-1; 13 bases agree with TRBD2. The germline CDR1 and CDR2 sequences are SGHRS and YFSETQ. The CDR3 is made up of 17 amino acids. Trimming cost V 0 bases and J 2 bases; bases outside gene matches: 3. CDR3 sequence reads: CASSLATSGGVTDTQYF. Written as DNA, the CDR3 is TGCGCCAGCAGCTTGGCTACTAGCGGGGGGGTCACAGATACGCAGTATTTT.

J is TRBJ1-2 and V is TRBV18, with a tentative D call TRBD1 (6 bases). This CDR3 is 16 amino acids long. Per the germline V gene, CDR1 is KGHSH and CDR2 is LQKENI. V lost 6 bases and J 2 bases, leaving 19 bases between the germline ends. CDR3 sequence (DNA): TGTGCCAGCTCGGACCCAACAGGGCCTCTGAACTATGGCTACACCTTC. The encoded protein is CASSDPTGPLNYGYTF.

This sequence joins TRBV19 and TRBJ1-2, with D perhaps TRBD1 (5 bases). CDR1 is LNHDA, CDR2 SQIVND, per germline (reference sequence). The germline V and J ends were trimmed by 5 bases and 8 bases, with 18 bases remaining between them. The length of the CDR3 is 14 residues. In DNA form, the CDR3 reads TGTGCCAGTAGTCGGCCGGGCGGGGCGCAGGGCTACACCTTC. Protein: CASSRPGGAQGYTF.

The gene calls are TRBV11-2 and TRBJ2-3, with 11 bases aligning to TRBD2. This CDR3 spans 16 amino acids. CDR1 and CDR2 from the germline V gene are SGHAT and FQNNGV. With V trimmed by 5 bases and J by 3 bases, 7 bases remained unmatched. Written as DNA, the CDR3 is TGTGCCAGCAGCCCCCTAGCGGGGGGAGGGACAGATACGCAGTATTTT. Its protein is CASSPLAGGGTDTQYF.

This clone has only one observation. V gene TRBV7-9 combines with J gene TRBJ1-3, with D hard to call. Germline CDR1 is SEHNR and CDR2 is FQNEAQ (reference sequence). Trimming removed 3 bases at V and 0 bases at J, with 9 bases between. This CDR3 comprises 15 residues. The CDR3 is CASSFGDSSGNTIYF. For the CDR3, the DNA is TGTGCCAGCAGCTTCGGGGATAGCTCTGGAAACACCATATATTTT.

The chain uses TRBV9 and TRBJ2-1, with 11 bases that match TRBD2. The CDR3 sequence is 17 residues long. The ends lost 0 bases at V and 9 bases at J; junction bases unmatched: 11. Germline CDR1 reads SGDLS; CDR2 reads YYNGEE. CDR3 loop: CASSVGASGGRGGEQFF. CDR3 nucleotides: TGTGCCAGCAGCGTAGGTGCTAGCGGGGGGCGTGGTGGTGAGCAGTTCTTC. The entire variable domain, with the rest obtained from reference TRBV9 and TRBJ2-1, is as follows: DSGVTQTPKHLITATGQRVTLRCSPRSGDLSVYWYQQSLDQGLQFLIQYYNGEERAKGNILERFSAQQFPDLHSELNLSSLELGDSALYFCASSVGASGGRGGEQFFGPGTRLTVL.

The CDR3 reads CASSYEGENSPLHF. The CDR3 bases are TGTGCCAGCAGTTACGAGGGGGAGAATTCACCCCTCCACTTT. V and J are TRBV6-2 or TRBV6-3 and TRBJ1-6; tentatively, D is TRBD1 (6 bases). From germline, CDR1 is MNHEY and CDR2 SVGEGT. V was pared by 2 bases and J by 7 bases, with 9 bases between. The length of the CDR3 is 14 residues.

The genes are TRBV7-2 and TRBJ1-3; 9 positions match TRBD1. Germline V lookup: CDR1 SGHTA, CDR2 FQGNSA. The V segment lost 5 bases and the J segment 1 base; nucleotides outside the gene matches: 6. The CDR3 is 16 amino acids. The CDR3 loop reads CASSLRQGVSGNTIYF. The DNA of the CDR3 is TGTGCCAGCAGCCTCCGACAGGGGGTATCTGGAAACACCATATATTTT.

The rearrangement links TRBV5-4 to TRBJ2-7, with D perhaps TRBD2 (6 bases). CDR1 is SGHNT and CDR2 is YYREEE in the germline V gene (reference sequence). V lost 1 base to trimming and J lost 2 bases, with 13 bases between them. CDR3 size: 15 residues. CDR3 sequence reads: CASSLRIPGAYEQYF. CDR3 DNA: TGTGCCAGCAGCTTGCGGATTCCGGGGGCCTACGAGCAGTACTTC. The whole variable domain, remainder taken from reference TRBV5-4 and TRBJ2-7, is ETGVTQSPTHLIKTRGQQVTLRCSSQSGHNTVSWYQQALGQGPQFIFQYYREEENGRGNFPPRFSGLQFPNYSSELNVNALELDDSALYLCASSLRIPGAYEQYFGPGTRLTVT.

CDR3 bases: TGTGCCAGCAGTTTTGAGGAGACTCGCGCGTACGAGCAGTACTTC. This gives the protein CASSFEETRAYEQYF. The chain recombines TRBV28 with TRBJ2-7; unclear D gene. The CDR3 runs 15 residues. In germline, CDR1 is MDHEN, CDR2 SYDVKM. V was shortened by 3 bases and J by 4 bases, with 16 bases between the two germline ends.